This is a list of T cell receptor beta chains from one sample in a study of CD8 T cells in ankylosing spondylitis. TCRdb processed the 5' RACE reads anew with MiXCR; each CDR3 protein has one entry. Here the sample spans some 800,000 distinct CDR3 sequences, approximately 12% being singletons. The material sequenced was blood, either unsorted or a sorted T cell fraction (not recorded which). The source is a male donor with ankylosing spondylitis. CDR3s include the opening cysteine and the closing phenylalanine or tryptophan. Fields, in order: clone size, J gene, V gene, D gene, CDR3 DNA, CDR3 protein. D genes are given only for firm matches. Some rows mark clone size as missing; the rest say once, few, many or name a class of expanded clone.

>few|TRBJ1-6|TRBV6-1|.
TGTGCCAGCAGTACCGCCCTGGGTAATTCACCCCTCCACTTT
CASSTALGNSPLHF
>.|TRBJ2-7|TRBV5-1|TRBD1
TGCGCCAGCAGCTACGGGACAGACGAGCAGTACTTC
CASSYGTDEQYF
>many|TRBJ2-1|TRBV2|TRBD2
TGTGCCAGCAGAGTGGTAGCGGGAGGGCCGGGGTACAATGAGCAGTTCTTC
CASRVVAGGPGYNEQFF
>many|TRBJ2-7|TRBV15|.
TGTGCCACCAGCAGAACCCAGGTATACGAGCAGTACTTC
CATSRTQVYEQYF
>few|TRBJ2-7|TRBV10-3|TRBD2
TGTGCCATCAGTCCCGGGACTAGAATCTACGAGCAGTACTTC
CAISPGTRIYEQYF
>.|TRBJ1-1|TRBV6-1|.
TGTGCTATATATACAAGGGGTGGCACTGAAGCTTTCTTT
CAIYTRGGTEAFF
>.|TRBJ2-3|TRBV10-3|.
TGTGCCATCAGTGATAGACTGGAGGAGGTCGCAGATACGCAGTATTTT
CAISDRLEEVADTQYF
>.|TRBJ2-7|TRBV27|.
TGTGCCAGCAGATTTAGGATTTACTACGAGCAGTACTTC
CASRFRIYYEQYF
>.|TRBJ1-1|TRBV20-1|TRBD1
TGCAGTGCGGCCGGGGACAGGGGTAGAGAGACTGAAGCTTTCTTT
CSAAGDRGRETEAFF
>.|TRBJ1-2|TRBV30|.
TGTGCCTGGTCTCGAGGCCCTAACTATGGCTACACCTTC
CAWSRGPNYGYTF
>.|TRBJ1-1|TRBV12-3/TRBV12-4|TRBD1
TGTGCCAGCAGGGACCGGACAGGGACGACTGAAGCTTTCTTT
CASRDRTGTTEAFF
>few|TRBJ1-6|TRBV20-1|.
TGCAGTGCTAGGGGGGGTGTTCTTAATTCACCCCTCCACTTT
CSARGGVLNSPLHF
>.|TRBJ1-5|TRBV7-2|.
TGTGCCAGCAGCTTAGAATTGGGGCAGCCCCAGCATTTT
CASSLELGQPQHF
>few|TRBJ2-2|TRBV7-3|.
TGTGCCAGCAGCCTAGGATCCTTCACCGGGGAGCTGTTTTTT
CASSLGSFTGELFF
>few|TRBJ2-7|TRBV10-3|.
TGTGCCATCTCCGGGGAACAGGAAGGGGAGCAGTACTTC
CAISGEQEGEQYF
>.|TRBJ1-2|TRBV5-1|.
TGCGCCAGCAGTCGCGGACGGGTCCTAGACTATGGCTACACCTTC
CASSRGRVLDYGYTF
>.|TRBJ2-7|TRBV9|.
TGTGCCAGCAGCAAGACACATTCCTACGAGCAGTACTTC
CASSKTHSYEQYF
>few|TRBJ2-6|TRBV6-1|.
TGTGCCAGCGGCCAGACGGGGGGCGCTGGGGCCAACGTCCTGACTTTC
CASGQTGGAGANVLTF
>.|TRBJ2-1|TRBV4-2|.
TGTGCCAGCAGCTTCAGGATCCCTGGTGAGCAGTTCTTC
CASSFRIPGEQFF
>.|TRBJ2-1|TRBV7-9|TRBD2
TGTGCCAGCAGCCATAGGGCGGGGGGATACAATGAGCAGTTCTTC
CASSHRAGGYNEQFF
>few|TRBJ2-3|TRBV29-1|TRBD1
TGCAGCGTTGGACAGGGGGATCCAAAAGATACGCAGTATTTT
CSVGQGDPKDTQYF
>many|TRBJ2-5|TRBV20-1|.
TGCAGTGCACTCAAAGGGACCCCTGGGGAGACCCAGTACTTC
CSALKGTPGETQYF
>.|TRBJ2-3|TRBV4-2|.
TGTGCCAGCAGCCAGGCAGACAGGCCCACAGATACGCAGTATTTT
CASSQADRPTDTQYF
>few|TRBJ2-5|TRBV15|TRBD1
TGTGCCACCAGCAGAGGAGGGGCAGGGGGAGAGACCCAGTACTTC
CATSRGGAGGETQYF
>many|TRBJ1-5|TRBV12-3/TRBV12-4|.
TGTGCCAGCAGTTTGGCAGGGGTATTGCGGCAGCCCCAGCATTTT
CASSLAGVLRQPQHF
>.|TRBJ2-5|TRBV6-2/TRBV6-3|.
TGTGCCAGCATTCGCCTCACCAGGGGAAGAGAGACCCAGTACTTC
CASIRLTRGRETQYF
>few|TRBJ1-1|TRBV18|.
TGTGCCAGCTCACTTCAACGGCTTCTAACCATGAACACTGAAGCTTTCTTT
CASSLQRLLTMNTEAFF
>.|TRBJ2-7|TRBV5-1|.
TGCGCCAGCAGCACGGGGGGGACAGGGCGTCAAAACGAGCAGTACTTC
CASSTGGTGRQNEQYF
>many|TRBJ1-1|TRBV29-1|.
TGCAGCGTTCATTTAGGGCAGGAGAACACTGAAGCTTTCTTT
CSVHLGQENTEAFF
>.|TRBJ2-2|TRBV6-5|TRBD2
TGTGCCAGCAGTTACTTCGGGGGGGCGAACACCGGGGAGCTGTTTTTT
CASSYFGGANTGELFF
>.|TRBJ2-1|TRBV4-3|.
TGCGCCAGCAGCCCCTCCCGTAGCGTCTCCTACAATGAGCAGTTCTTC
CASSPSRSVSYNEQFF
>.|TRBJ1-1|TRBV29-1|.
TGCAGCGCCAGAATTGGCACTGAAGCTTTCTTT
CSARIGTEAFF
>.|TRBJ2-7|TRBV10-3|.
TGTGCCATCAGTGGCCTGACCGACAGCTACGAGCAGTACTTC
CAISGLTDSYEQYF
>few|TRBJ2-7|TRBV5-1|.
TGCGCCAGCAGCTTGTCTAATGGGTACGAGCAGTACTTC
CASSLSNGYEQYF
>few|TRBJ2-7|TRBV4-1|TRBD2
TGCGCCAGCAGCCAACCGACTAGCGGGAGAGGGTCCTACGAGCAGTACTTC
CASSQPTSGRGSYEQYF
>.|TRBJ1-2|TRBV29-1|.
TGCAGCGGGGGGGGGCTCGGTGGCTACACCTTC
CSGGGLGGYTF
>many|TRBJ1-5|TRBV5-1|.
TGCGCCAGCAGCCCCGACAACGTTTGGGGCCAGCCCCAGCATTTT
CASSPDNVWGQPQHF
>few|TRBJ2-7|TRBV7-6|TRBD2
TGTGCCAGCAGCTTGACTAGCGAATACGAGCAGTACTTC
CASSLTSEYEQYF
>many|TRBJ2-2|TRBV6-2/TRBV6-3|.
TGTGCCAGCGGGGACTTCGGGGAGCTGTTTTTT
CASGDFGELFF
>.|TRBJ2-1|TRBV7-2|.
TGTGCCAGCAGCTTAGTGATGCTTGGCTCCTACAATGAGCAGTTCTTC
CASSLVMLGSYNEQFF
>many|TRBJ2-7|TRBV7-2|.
TGTGCCAGCAGCTTAGGCATGGCCCGCTACGAGCAGTACTTC
CASSLGMARYEQYF
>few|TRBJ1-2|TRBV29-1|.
TGCAGCGTTGAACGGGACATCTATGGCTACACCTTC
CSVERDIYGYTF
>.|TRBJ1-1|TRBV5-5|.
TGTGCCAGCAGCTTGGTGGCAGCCCTAGGTCGGACTGAAGCTTTCTTT
CASSLVAALGRTEAFF
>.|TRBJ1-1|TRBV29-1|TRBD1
TGCAGCGTTGGGGGACAGGGCGGTACGAACACTGAAGCTTTCTTT
CSVGGQGGTNTEAFF
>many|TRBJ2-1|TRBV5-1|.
TGCGCCAGCAGCTTGGGAGGAAGTAGCTCCTACAATGAGCAGTTCTTC
CASSLGGSSSYNEQFF
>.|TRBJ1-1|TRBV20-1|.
TGCAGTGCTAGCAGGGCGGTGAACACTGAAGCTTTCTTT
CSASRAVNTEAFF
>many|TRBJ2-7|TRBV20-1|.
TGCAGTGTCCCGAGCCGGGACGGAGGAGTCGGCGGCTCCTACGAGCAGTACTTC
CSVPSRDGGVGGSYEQYF